One TCR beta chain is described in this entry. This record belongs to a study of blood T cell repertoires in COVID-19. As for the study in general: Acute and convalescent COVID-19 samples came from the United States, Italy and Spain.

Assay: immunoSEQ multiplex PCR; the TCRdb copy retains only in-frame clones and omits some. The sample yields about 120,000 clones, about four fifths seen once. The CDR3 has 15 amino acids. Trimming removed 5 bases from V and 13 bases from J, with 21 bases in between. The V gene's germline CDR1 is MNHEY and CDR2 SMNVEV (reference sequence). The material sequenced was peripheral blood. The sequence was collected from a man in his thirties or forties with COVID-19, enrolled during active disease. J is TRBJ1-6 and V is TRBV27, with D perhaps matching TRBD1 (6 bases). This CDR3 reads CASSPRTAFLPPLHF. In DNA, the CDR3 is TGTGCCAGCAGTCCACGGACAGCCTTCTTACCGCCCCTCCACTTT.